This TCR beta chain was recorded in a study of human T cells and chemical hapten exposure. This clonotype was seen ten or more times. Its antigen is undetermined. One entry per CDR3 protein results from TCRdb running MiXCR on the 5' RACE reads. This sample carries 130,000 or so distinct CDR3 sequences, 4.1% of them seen once, and the ten largest clones take approximately 1.4%. Study-level findings and limits: No alteration of TCRs above 1 in 1000 frequency was seen with DPC sensitization.

CDR3 length: 16 amino acids. V trimming: 8 bases; J trimming: 5 bases; junction bases outside the gene matches: 15. Germline V CDR1 and CDR2: SEHNR, FQNEAQ (reference sequence). Blood, whole and unfractionated, served as the source for total RNA extraction. This chain uses TRBV7-9 with TRBJ2-1; 7 bases agree with TRBD1. The clonotype comes from a female donor in good health. CDR3 sequence (DNA): TGTGCCAGCGAGGAGGAAGGGGGCTTTTACAACAATGAGCAGTTCTTC. Translated, it gives CASEEEGGFYNNEQFF. The full variable domain, with the rest looked up from reference TRBV7-9 and TRBJ2-1, is DTGVSQNPRHKITKRGQNVTFRCDPISEHNRLYWYRQTLGQGPEFLTYFQNEAQLEKSRLLSDRFSAERPKGSFSTLEIQRTEQGDSAMYLCASEEEGGFYNNEQFFGPGTRLTVL.